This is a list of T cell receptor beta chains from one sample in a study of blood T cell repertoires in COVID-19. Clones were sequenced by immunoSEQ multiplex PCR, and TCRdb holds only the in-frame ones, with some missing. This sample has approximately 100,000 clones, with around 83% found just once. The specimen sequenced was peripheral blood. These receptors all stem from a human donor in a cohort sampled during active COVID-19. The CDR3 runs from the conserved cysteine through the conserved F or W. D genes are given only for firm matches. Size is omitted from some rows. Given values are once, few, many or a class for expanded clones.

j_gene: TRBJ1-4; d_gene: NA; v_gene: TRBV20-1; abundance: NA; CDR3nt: TGCAGTGCTACTTCCTCGCAGGGACTGTTTTTT; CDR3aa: CSATSSQGLFF
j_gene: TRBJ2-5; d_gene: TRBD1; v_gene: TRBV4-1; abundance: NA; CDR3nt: TGCGCCAGCAGCCAAGTCCGTACCGGGACAGCGGAGACCCAGTACTTC; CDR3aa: CASSQVRTGTAETQYF
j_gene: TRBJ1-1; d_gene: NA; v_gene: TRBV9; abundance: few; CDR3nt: TGTGCCAGCAGCGCGCCCAGGGGCGGGAACACTGAAGCTTTCTTT; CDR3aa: CASSAPRGGNTEAFF
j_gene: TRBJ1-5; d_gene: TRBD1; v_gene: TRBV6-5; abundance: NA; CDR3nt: TGTGCCTCCGGACAGGGTAGCAATCAGCCCCAGCATTTT; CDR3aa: CASGQGSNQPQHF
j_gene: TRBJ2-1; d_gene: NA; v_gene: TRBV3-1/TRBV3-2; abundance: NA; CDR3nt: TGTGCCAGCAGCCAATCGGTCCTAGCGGACAGCAATGAGCAGTTCTTC; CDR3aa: CASSQSVLADSNEQFF
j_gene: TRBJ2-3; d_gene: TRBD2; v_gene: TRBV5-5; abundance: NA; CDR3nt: TGTGCCAGCAGCGTGGGACTAGATGCGGCGCAGTATTTT; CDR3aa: CASSVGLDAAQYF
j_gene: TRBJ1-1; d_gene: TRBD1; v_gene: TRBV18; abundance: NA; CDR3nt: TGTGCCAGCTCACCACTGGGACAGGGGGCAACTGAAGCTTTCTTT; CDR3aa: CASSPLGQGATEAFF
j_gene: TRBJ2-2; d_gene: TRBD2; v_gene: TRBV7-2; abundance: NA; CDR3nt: TGTGCCAGCAGCTTTAGCGGGGCGAACACCGGGGAGCTGTTTTTT; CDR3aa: CASSFSGANTGELFF
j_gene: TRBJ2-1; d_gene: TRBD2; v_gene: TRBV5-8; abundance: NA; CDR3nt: TGTGCCAGCAGCGCGGGACTAGCGGCCTACAATGAGCAGTTCTTC; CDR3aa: CASSAGLAAYNEQFF
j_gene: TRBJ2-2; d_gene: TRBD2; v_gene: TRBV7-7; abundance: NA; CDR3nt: TGTGCTAGCAGCCCTATAGCTAGCGGGAGCGGCGGGGAGCTGTTTTTT; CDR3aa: CASSPIASGSGGELFF
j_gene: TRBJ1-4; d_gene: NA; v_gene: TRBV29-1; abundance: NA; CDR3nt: TGCAGCGCTATAACAGGGAAGGATGAAAAACTGTTTTTT; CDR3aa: CSAITGKDEKLFF
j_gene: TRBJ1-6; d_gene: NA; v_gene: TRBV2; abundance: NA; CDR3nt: TGTGCCAGCAGTGTGAGCCAACCCCCCCTCCACTTT; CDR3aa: CASSVSQPPLHF
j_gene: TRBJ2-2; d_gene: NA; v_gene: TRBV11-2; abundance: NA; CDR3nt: TGTGCCAGCAGCTTACAGCGGGTAACGAACACCGGGGAGCTGTTTTTT; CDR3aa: CASSLQRVTNTGELFF
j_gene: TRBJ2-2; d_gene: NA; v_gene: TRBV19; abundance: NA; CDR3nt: TGTGCCAGTAGTACTCCCCCCCCGACAGGTCCCGGGGAGCTGTTTTTT; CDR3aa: CASSTPPPTGPGELFF
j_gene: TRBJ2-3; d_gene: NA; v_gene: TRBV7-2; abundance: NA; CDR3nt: TGTGCCAGCAGCTTGGGCGGGGTCCCAGATACGCAGTATTTT; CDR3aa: CASSLGGVPDTQYF
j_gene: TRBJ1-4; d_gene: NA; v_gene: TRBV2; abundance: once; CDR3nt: TGTGCCAGTCTAAGAAATCGACAGAATGAAAAACTGTTTTTT; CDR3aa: CASLRNRQNEKLFF
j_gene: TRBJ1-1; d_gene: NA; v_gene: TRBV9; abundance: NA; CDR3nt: TGTGCCAGCAGCCGAGGGGGTGACACTGAAGCTTTCTTT; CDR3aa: CASSRGGDTEAFF